The 4 T cell receptor beta chains below all came from one sample that was sequenced in a study of control samples from healthy donors and cancer patients. Data came from immunoSEQ multiplex PCR; TCRdb stores just in-frame clones and leaves some out. This table holds about 120,000 clones, approximately 88% found once. The sample was blood. All receptors come from a man aged 50 or older in good health.

The chain couples TRBV5-1 to TRBJ2-7; D gene ambiguous. The CDR3 runs to 16 residues. In germline, CDR1 is SGHRS, CDR2 YFSETQ. V lost 0 bases to trimming and J lost 0 bases, with 13 bases between them. The CDR3 DNA is TGCGCCAGCAGCTTGGCCGATGCACGCAGCTCCTACGAGCAGTACTTC. This sequence encodes CASSLADARSSYEQYF. Using reference TRBV5-1 and TRBJ2-7 for the parts outside the CDR3, the full variable domain is KAGVTQTPRYLIKTRGQQVTLSCSPISGHRSVSWYQQTPGQGLQFLFEYFSETQRNKGNFPGRFSGRQFSNSRSEMNVSTLELGDSALYLCASSLADARSSYEQYFGPGTRLTVT.

Points on this clone: In the same sample, other DNA sequences code for this CDR3. J is TRBJ1-2 and V is TRBV7-2; no firm D call. Trimming took 6 bases from V and 3 from J, leaving 5 bases between them. The germline V gene has CDR1 SGHTA and CDR2 FQGNSA. CDR3 length: 11 amino acids. CDR3 in amino acids: CASRRDYGYTF. CDR3 nucleotide sequence: TGTGCCAGCAGGCGGGACTATGGCTACACCTTC.

The genes are TRBV6-2 or TRBV6-3 and TRBJ1-5, with D maybe TRBD1 (5 bases). Trimming removed 5 bases from V and 0 bases from J, with 8 bases in between. Germline values: CDR1 MNHEY, CDR2 SVGEGT. This CDR3 has 14 amino acids. CDR3 nucleotide sequence: TGTGCCAGCAGTCGGGGCAGTAGCAATCAGCCCCAGCATTTT. It yields the protein CASSRGSSNQPQHF.

The V and J genes are TRBV6-1 and TRBJ1-2, with D unresolved. The V end lost 2 bases, the J end lost 7 bases, and 17 bases lay between the germline ends. The CDR3 is 15 residues long. Per germline, CDR1 MNHNS and CDR2 SASEGT. In DNA form, the CDR3 reads TGTGCCAGCAGTGAAACTTTTGGCGGTAGCCTTGGCTACACCTTC. Residues: CASSETFGGSLGYTF.